The source of this T cell receptor beta chain is a study of CD8 T cells in ankylosing spondylitis. Study-level results: As reported, disease-linked clones showed significant enrichment in matched ankylosing spondylitis synovial fluid. Previously reported in reactive arthritis synovial fluid and blood were some of the motif variants. Within ankylosing spondylitis blood, a TCR beta motif made up of seven to nine highly homologous variants appeared to be characteristic.

The V end was cut by 3 bases, the J end by 2 bases, with 14 bases between. The CDR3 covers 15 residues. Germline-derived CDR1 and CDR2 are SGHRS and YFSETQ. This clonotype came up a few times. No antigen is known for it. Quantitative 5'-RACE was performed with molecular barcodes, and it yielded the TCR beta libraries. TCRdb reprocessed the 5' RACE reads via MiXCR and lists one record per CDR3 protein. The sample consists of hundreds of thousands of distinct CDR3 sequences, about 12% of them appearing once. Sequencing was performed on blood, either unsorted or a sorted T cell fraction (not recorded which). The rearrangement joins TRBV5-1 to TRBJ2-5; weak D call: TRBD2 (6 bases). The sequence derives from a male donor with ankylosing spondylitis. CDR3 amino acids: CASSYPSGSQETQYF. CDR3 DNA: TGCGCCAGCAGCTACCCCAGCGGGTCACAAGAGACCCAGTACTTC.